This T cell receptor beta chain was found in a study of human T cells and chemical hapten exposure. Looking at the study overall: The study enrolled mostly female patients with alopecia areata, totalis or universalis.

Overall study results and limits: Having alopecia, donors may respond immunologically unlike healthy people.

This clonotype was observed a few times. The target antigen is unknown. Per the authors' pipeline: The number of TCRs in each sample had a median of approximately 96,000 and spanned about 23,224 to 700,000. TCRdb itself ran the RACE reads through MiXCR, one entry per CDR3 protein. It is TCRdb's table, rather than the study itself, that gives the V and J calls and clone size. The sample consists of 110,000 or so distinct CDR3 sequences, roughly a tenth of them appearing once. As to time point: patch test 2, 6 weeks after DPC sensitization. The sample's treatment: therapeutic diphenylcyclopropenone sensitization with weekly scalp DPC. Ahead of each patch test application, blood was drawn. The source of this sequence is a woman aged 40 to 55 with alopecia areata. Some clones in this sample may be carry-over from other donors' samples. Material: whole blood, obtained in connection with sensitization to the hapten diphenylcyclopropenone (DPC).

The CDR3 protein is CASRSGTSDYEQYF. The CDR3 DNA follows: TGTGCCAGCAGATCCGGGACTAGCGACTACGAGCAGTACTTC. The chain uses TRBV28 and TRBJ2-7; 10 bases agree with TRBD2. The germline V gene encodes CDR1 MDHEN and CDR2 SYDVKM. J was trimmed by 3 bases and V by 6 bases; bases with no gene match: 5. This CDR3 is built from 14 residues.